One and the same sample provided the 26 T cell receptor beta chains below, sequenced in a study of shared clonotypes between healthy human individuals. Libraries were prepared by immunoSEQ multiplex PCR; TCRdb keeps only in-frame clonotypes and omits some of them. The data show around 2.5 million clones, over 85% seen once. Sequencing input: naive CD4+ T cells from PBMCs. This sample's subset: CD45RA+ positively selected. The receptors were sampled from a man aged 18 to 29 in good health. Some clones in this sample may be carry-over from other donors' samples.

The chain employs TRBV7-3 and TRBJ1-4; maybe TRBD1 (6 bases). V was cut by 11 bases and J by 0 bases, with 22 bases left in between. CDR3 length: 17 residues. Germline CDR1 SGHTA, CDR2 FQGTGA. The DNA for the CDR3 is TGTGCCGGCATACCGCCTAGGGGGTCACCAACTAATGAAAAACTGTTTTTT. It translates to CAGIPPRGSPTNEKLFF.

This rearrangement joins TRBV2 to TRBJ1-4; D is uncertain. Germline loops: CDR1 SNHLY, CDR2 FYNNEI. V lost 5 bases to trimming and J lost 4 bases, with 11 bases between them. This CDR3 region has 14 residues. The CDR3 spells CASSSEGGNEKLFF. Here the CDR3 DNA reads TGTGCCAGCAGTTCCGAGGGTGGTAATGAAAAACTGTTTTTT.

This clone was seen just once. Here the CDR3 reads CASSGAGSSTYEQYF. The CDR3 nucleotides are TGTGCCAGCTCCGGGGCGGGCAGCAGCACCTACGAGCAGTACTTC. The chain uses TRBV19 and TRBJ2-7; the D gene could be TRBD1 or TRBD2 (5 bases each). From germline, CDR1 is LNHDA and CDR2 SQIVND (reference sequence). CDR3 length: 15 amino acids. V was shortened by 9 bases and J by 2 bases, with 20 bases between the two germline ends. Combining the CDR3 with reference TRBV19 and TRBJ2-7 gives the whole variable domain DGGITQSPKYLFRKEGQNVTLSCEQNLNHDAMYWYRQDPGQGLRLIYYSQIVNDFQKGDIAEGYSVSREKKESFPLTVTSAQKNPTAFYLCASSGAGSSTYEQYFGPGTRLTVT.

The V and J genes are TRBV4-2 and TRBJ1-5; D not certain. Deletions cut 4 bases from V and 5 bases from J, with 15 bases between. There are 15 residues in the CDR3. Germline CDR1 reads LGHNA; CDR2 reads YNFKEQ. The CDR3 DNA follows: TGTGCCAGCAGCCCCGGAACCGACTCCTATCAGCCCCAGCATTTT. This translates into CASSPGTDSYQPQHF.

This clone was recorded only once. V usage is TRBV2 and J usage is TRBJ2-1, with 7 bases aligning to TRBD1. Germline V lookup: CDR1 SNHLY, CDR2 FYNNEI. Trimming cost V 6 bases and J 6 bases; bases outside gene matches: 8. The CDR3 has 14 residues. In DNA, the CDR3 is TGTGCCAGCAGGGCCTCCCGGGACAGCAATGAGCAGTTCTTC. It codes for CASRASRDSNEQFF.

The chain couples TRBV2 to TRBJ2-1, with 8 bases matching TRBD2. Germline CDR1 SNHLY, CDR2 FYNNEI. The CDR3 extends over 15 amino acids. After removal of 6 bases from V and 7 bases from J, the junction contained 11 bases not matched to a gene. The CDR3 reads CASRLTSGLGNEQFF. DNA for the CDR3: TGTGCCAGCAGGCTTACTAGCGGCCTCGGGAATGAGCAGTTCTTC. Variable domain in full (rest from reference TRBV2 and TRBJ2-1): EPEVTQTPSHQVTQMGQEVILRCVPISNHLYFYWYRQILGQKVEFLVSFYNNEISEKSEIFDDQFSVERPDGSNFTLKIRSTKLEDSAMYFCASRLTSGLGNEQFFGPGTRLTVL.

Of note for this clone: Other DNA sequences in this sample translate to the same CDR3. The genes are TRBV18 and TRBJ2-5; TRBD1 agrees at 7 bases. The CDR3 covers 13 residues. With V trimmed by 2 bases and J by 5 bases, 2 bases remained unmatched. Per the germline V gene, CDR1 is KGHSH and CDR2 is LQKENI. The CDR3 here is CASSPTGQETQYF. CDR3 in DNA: TGTGCCAGCTCACCAACGGGACAGGAGACCCAGTACTTC.

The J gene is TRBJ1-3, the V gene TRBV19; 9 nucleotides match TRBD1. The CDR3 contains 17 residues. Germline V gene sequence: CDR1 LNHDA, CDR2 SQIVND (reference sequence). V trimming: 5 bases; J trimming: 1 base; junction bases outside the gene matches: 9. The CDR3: CASSLGQGSTSGNTIYF. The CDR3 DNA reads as TGTGCCAGTAGTCTCGGACAGGGGAGTACTTCTGGAAACACCATATATTTT.

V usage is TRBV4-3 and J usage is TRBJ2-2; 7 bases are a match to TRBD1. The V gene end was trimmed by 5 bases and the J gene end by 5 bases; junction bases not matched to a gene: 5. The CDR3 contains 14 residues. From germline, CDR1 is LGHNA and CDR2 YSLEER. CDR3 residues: CASSGDSYTGELFF. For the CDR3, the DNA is TGCGCCAGCAGCGGGGACAGTTATACCGGGGAGCTGTTTTTT.

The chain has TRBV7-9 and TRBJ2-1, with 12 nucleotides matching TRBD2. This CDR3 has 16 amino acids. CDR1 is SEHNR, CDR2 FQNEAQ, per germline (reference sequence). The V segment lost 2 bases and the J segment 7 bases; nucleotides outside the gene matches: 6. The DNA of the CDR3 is TGTGCCAGCAGCTTACCTAGCGGGAGGGCCACAAATGAGCAGTTCTTC. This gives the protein CASSLPSGRATNEQFF.

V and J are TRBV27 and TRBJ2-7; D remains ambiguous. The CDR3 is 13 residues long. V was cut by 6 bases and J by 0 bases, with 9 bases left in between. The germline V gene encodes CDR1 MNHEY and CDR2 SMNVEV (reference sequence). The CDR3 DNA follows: TGTGCCAGCAGCGGCTCCTTCTCCTACGAGCAGTACTTC. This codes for CASSGSFSYEQYF.

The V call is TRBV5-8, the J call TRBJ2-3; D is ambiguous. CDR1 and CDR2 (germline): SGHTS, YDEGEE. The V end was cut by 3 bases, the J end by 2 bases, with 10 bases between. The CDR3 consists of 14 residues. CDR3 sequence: CASSYAVPTDTQYF. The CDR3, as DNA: TGTGCCAGCAGCTATGCGGTCCCCACAGATACGCAGTATTTT.

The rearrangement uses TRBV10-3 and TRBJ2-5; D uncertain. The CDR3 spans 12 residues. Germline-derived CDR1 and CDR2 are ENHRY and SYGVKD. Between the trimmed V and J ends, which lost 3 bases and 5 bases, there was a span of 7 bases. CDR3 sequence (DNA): TGTGCCATCAGTGACCTAGAGGAGACCCAGTACTTC. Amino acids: CAISDLEETQYF.

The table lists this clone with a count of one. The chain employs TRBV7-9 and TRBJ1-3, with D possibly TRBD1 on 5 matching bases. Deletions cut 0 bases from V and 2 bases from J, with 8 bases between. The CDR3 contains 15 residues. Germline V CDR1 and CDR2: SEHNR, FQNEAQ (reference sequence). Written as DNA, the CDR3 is TGTGCCAGCAGCTTAGCGTTAGGGGCTGGAAACACCATATATTTT. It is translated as CASSLALGAGNTIYF. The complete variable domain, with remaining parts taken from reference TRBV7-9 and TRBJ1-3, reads DTGVSQNPRHKITKRGQNVTFRCDPISEHNRLYWYRQTLGQGPEFLTYFQNEAQLEKSRLLSDRFSAERPKGSFSTLEIQRTEQGDSAMYLCASSLALGAGNTIYFGEGSWLTVV.

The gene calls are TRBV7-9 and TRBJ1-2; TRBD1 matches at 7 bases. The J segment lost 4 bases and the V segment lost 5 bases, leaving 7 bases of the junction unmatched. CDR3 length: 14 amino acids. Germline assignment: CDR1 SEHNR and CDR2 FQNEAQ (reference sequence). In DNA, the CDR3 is TGTGCCAGCAGCCCCGACAGGGTCATCTATGGCTACACCTTC. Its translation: CASSPDRVIYGYTF.

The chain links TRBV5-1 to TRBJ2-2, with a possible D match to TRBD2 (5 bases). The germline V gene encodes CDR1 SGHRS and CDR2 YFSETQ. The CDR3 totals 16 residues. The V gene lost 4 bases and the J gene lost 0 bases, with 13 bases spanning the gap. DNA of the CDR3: TGCGCCAGCAGCAGGGAGACTGGTTCGAACACCGGGGAGCTGTTTTTT. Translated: CASSRETGSNTGELFF.

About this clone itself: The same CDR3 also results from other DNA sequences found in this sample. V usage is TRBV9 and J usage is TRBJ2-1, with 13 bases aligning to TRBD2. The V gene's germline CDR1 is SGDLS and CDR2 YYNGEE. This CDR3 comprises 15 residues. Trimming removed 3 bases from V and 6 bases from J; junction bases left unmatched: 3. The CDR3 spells CASSALAGGFNEQFF. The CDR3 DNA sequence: TGTGCCAGCAGCGCACTAGCGGGAGGGTTCAATGAGCAGTTCTTC.

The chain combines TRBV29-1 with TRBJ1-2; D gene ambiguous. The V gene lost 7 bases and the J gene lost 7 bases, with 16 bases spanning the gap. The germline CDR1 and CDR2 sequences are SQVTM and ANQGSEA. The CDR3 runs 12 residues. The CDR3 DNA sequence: TGCAGCGCCTACGGACTTGCGGGTGGCTACACCTTC. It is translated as CSAYGLAGGYTF.

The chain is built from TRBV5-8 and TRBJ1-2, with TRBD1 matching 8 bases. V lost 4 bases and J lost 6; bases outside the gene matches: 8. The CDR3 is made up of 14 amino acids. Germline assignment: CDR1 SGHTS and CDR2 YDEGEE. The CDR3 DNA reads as TGTGCCAGCAGCCCTGTCCAGGGGGCGGATGGCTACACCTTC. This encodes CASSPVQGADGYTF.

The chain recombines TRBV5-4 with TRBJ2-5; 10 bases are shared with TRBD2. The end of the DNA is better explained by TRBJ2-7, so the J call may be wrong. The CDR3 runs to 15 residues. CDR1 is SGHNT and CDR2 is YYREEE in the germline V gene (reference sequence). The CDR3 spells CASSLGGSGRYEQYF. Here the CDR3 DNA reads TGTGCCAGCAGCTTGGGGGGTAGCGGGAGGTACGAGCAGTACTTC.

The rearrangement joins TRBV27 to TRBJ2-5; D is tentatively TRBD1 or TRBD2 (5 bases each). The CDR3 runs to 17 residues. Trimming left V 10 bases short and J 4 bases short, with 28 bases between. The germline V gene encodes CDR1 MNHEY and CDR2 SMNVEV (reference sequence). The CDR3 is CANSSPERGRQRETQYF. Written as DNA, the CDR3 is TGTGCCAACTCAAGCCCGGAACGGGGACGGCAGAGAGAGACCCAGTACTTC.

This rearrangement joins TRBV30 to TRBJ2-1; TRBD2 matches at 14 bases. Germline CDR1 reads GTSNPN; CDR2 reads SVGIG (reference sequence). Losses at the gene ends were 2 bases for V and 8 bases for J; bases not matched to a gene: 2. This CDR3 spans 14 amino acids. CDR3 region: CAWSKGLAGDEQFF. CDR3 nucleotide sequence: TGTGCCTGGAGTAAGGGACTAGCGGGAGATGAGCAGTTCTTC.

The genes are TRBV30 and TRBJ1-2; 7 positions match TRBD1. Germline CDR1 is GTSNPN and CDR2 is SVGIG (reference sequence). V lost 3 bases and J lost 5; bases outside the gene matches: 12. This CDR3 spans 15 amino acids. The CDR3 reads CAWSSPQGGVYGYTF. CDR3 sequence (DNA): TGTGCCTGGAGCTCCCCTCAGGGGGGGGTATATGGCTACACCTTC.

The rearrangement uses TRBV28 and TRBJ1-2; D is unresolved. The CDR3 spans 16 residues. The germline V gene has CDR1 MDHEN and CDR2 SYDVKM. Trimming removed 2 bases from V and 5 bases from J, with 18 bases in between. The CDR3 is CASSLLRAESPYGYTF. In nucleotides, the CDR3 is TGTGCCAGCAGTTTACTACGGGCAGAAAGTCCATATGGCTACACCTTC.

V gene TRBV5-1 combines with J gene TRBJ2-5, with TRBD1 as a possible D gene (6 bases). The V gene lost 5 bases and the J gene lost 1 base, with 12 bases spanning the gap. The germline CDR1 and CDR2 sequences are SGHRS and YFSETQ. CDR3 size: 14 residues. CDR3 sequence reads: CASRTRDIQETQYF. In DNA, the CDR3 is TGCGCCAGCAGGACCCGGGACATCCAAGAGACCCAGTACTTC.

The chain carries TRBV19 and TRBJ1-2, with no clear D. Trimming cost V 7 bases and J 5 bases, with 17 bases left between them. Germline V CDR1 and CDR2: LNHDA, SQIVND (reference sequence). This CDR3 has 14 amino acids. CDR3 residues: CASTERQDRYGYTF. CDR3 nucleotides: TGTGCCAGTACCGAGCGCCAGGATCGTTATGGCTACACCTTC.